Listed below are T cell receptor beta chains from one sample, sequenced in a study of blood T cell repertoires in COVID-19. The assay was immunoSEQ multiplex PCR, and TCRdb's table has in-frame clones only and misses some. The table lists around 200,000 clones, 85% to 90% of them singletons, with less than 25% in the top ten. The source material was peripheral blood. These receptor sequences come from a man aged 65 to 85 with active or convalescent COVID-19. Each CDR3 is given with its conserved first and last residue. A D gene is named only where the DNA matches it firmly. Size is stated for part of the rows, as once, few or many counts, or as a class when the clone is expanded.

d_call: -; clone_size: -; j_call: TRBJ2-5; v_call: TRBV5-1; cdr3_aa: CASSPSQETQYF; cdr3_nt: TGCGCCAGCAGCCCGAGCCAAGAGACCCAGTACTTC
d_call: TRBD1; clone_size: -; j_call: TRBJ1-5; v_call: TRBV9; cdr3_aa: CASSVGYGTGNQPQHF; cdr3_nt: TGTGCCAGCAGCGTAGGCTATGGGACAGGCAATCAGCCCCAGCATTTT
d_call: -; clone_size: -; j_call: TRBJ2-5; v_call: TRBV7-2; cdr3_aa: CASSLQGMFGETQYF; cdr3_nt: TGTGCCAGCAGCTTACAGGGGATGTTCGGGGAGACCCAGTACTTC
d_call: TRBD2; clone_size: few; j_call: TRBJ2-7; v_call: TRBV9; cdr3_aa: CASSVEAVAGVREQYF; cdr3_nt: TGTGCCAGCAGCGTAGAGGCGGTAGCGGGAGTTCGCGAGCAGTACTTC
d_call: -; clone_size: -; j_call: TRBJ1-5; v_call: TRBV15; cdr3_aa: CATSRLTGYSQPQHF; cdr3_nt: TGTGCCACCAGCAGACTAACAGGGTATAGTCAGCCCCAGCATTTT
d_call: -; clone_size: -; j_call: TRBJ2-2; v_call: TRBV7-3; cdr3_aa: CASSPGGGTGELFF; cdr3_nt: TGTGCCAGCAGCCCGGGTGGGGGGACCGGGGAGCTGTTTTTT
d_call: -; clone_size: once; j_call: TRBJ1-1; v_call: TRBV19; cdr3_aa: CASLRGLFGADTEAFF; cdr3_nt: TGTGCCAGTCTCAGAGGGTTGTTTGGAGCGGACACTGAAGCTTTCTTT
d_call: TRBD1; clone_size: -; j_call: TRBJ1-3; v_call: TRBV6-5; cdr3_aa: CASSYGQGGTIYF; cdr3_nt: TGTGCCAGCAGTTACGGACAGGGTGGCACCATATATTTT
d_call: TRBD2; clone_size: -; j_call: TRBJ2-7; v_call: TRBV5-4; cdr3_aa: CASSLLAGGSYEQYF; cdr3_nt: TGTGCCAGCAGCTTGCTAGCGGGAGGTTCCTACGAGCAGTACTTC
d_call: -; clone_size: -; j_call: TRBJ1-4; v_call: TRBV11-2; cdr3_aa: CASSLGDTSRVLGEKLFF; cdr3_nt: TGTGCCAGCAGCTTAGGGGACACAAGTAGAGTCCTAGGGGAAAAACTGTTTTTT
d_call: -; clone_size: -; j_call: TRBJ1-1; v_call: TRBV7-2; cdr3_aa: CASRLARGGGEAFF; cdr3_nt: TGTGCCAGCCGCCTTGCCCGGGGAGGCGGTGAAGCTTTCTTT
d_call: -; clone_size: -; j_call: TRBJ2-7; v_call: TRBV4-1; cdr3_aa: CASSPPGSRSYEQYF; cdr3_nt: TGCGCCAGCAGCCCCCCGGGATCTAGGTCCTACGAGCAGTACTTC
d_call: TRBD1; clone_size: -; j_call: TRBJ2-7; v_call: TRBV6-6; cdr3_aa: CASSSGQGAIDF; cdr3_nt: TGTGCCAGCAGTTCGGGACAGGGGGCAATTGACTTC
d_call: -; clone_size: -; j_call: TRBJ1-4; v_call: TRBV27; cdr3_aa: CASSLQGFGEKLFF; cdr3_nt: TGTGCCAGCAGTCTACAGGGTTTCGGAGAAAAACTGTTTTTT
d_call: -; clone_size: -; j_call: TRBJ1-2; v_call: TRBV5-4; cdr3_aa: CASSLDGNYGYTF; cdr3_nt: TGTGCCAGCAGCTTGGACGGGAACTATGGCTACACCTTC
d_call: -; clone_size: -; j_call: TRBJ1-1; v_call: TRBV11-2; cdr3_aa: CASSLDFRSTEAFF; cdr3_nt: TGTGCCAGCAGCTTAGATTTCCGCAGCACTGAAGCTTTCTTT
d_call: TRBD1; clone_size: -; j_call: TRBJ1-2; v_call: TRBV7-9; cdr3_aa: CASSSRTGGRGYTF; cdr3_nt: TGTGCCAGCAGCTCTAGGACAGGTGGTCGCGGCTACACCTTC
d_call: TRBD2; clone_size: -; j_call: TRBJ2-1; v_call: TRBV7-2; cdr3_aa: CASSLEVSGRGGDEQFF; cdr3_nt: TGTGCCAGCAGCTTAGAGGTTAGCGGGAGAGGTGGGGATGAGCAGTTCTTC
d_call: -; clone_size: -; j_call: TRBJ1-2; v_call: TRBV27; cdr3_aa: CASRRGLTGYTF; cdr3_nt: TGTGCCAGCAGACGGGGATTAACTGGCTACACCTTC
d_call: TRBD1; clone_size: -; j_call: TRBJ2-7; v_call: TRBV28; cdr3_aa: CASSLADRGPPYEQYF; cdr3_nt: TGTGCCAGCAGTTTAGCGGACAGGGGGCCCCCCTACGAGCAGTACTTC
d_call: -; clone_size: -; j_call: TRBJ1-4; v_call: TRBV27; cdr3_aa: CASSFPGEWATNEKLFF; cdr3_nt: TGTGCCAGCAGTTTCCCGGGGGAGTGGGCAACTAATGAAAAACTGTTTTTT
d_call: TRBD2; clone_size: -; j_call: TRBJ2-7; v_call: TRBV5-1; cdr3_aa: CASGTGGYGYEQYF; cdr3_nt: TGCGCCAGCGGGACGGGAGGGTATGGCTACGAGCAGTACTTC
d_call: -; clone_size: -; j_call: TRBJ2-7; v_call: TRBV11-2; cdr3_aa: CASSLRSSYEQYF; cdr3_nt: TGTGCCAGCAGCTTACGGTCGAGCTACGAGCAGTACTTC
d_call: -; clone_size: few; j_call: TRBJ2-2; v_call: TRBV6-6; cdr3_aa: CASSPTRQAEGTGELFF; cdr3_nt: TGTGCCAGCAGTCCAACTAGACAGGCTGAGGGCACCGGGGAGCTGTTTTTT